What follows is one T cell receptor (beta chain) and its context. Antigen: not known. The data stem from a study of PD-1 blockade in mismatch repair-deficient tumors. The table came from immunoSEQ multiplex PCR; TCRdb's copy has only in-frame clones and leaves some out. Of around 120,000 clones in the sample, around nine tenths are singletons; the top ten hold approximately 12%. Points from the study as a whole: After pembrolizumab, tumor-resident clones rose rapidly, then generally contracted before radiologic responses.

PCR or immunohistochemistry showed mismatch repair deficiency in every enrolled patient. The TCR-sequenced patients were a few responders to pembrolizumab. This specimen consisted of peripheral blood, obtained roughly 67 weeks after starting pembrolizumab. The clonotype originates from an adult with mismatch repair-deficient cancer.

CDR3 sequence reads: CAWSVRLAGDEQFF. The CDR3, as DNA: TGTGCCTGGAGTGTACGTCTAGCGGGCGATGAGCAGTTCTTC. V usage is TRBV30 and J usage is TRBJ2-1; TRBD2 matches at 8 bases. Germline CDR1 is GTSNPN and CDR2 is SVGIG (reference sequence). This CDR3 is 14 amino acids long. The V and J ends lost 0 bases and 8 bases, in that order; junction bases with no gene match: 6.